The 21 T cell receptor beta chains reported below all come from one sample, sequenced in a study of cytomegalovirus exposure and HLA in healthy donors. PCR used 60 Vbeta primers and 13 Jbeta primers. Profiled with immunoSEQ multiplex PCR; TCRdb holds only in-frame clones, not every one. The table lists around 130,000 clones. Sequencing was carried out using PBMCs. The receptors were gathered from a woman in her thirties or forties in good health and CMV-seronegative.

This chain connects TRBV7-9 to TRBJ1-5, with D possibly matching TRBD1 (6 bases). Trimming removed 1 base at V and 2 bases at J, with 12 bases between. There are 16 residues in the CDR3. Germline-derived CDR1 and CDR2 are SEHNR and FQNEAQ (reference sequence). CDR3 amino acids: CASSLGGGSRNQPQHF. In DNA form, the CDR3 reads TGTGCCAGCAGCTTAGGGGGGGGCAGTCGCAATCAGCCCCAGCATTTT. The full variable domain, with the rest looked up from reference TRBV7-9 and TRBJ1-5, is DTGVSQNPRHKITKRGQNVTFRCDPISEHNRLYWYRQTLGQGPEFLTYFQNEAQLEKSRLLSDRFSAERPKGSFSTLEIQRTEQGDSAMYLCASSLGGGSRNQPQHFGDGTRLSIL.

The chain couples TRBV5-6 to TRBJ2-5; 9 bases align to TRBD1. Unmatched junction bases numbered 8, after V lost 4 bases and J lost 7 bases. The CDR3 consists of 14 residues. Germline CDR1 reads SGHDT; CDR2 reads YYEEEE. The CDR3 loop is CASSPGTGTGTQYF. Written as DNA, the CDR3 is TGTGCCAGCAGCCCAGGGACAGGGACGGGGACCCAGTACTTC.

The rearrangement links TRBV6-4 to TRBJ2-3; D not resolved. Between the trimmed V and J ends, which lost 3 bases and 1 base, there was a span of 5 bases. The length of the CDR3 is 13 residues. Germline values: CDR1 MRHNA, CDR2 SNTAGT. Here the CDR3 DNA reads TGTGCCAGCAGTGAAGCCGGCACAGATACGCAGTATTTT. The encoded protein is CASSEAGTDTQYF.

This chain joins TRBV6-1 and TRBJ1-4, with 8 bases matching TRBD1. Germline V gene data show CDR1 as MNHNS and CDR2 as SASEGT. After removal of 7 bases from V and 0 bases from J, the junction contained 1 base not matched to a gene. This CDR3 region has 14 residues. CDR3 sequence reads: CASNRGSTNEKLFF. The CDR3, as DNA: TGTGCCAGCAACAGGGGGTCAACTAATGAAAAACTGTTTTTT.

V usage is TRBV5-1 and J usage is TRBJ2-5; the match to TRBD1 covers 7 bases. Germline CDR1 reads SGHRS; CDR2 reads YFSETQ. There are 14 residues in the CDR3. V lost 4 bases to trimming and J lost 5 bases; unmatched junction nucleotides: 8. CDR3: CASSPRDSWETQYF. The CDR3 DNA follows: TGCGCCAGCAGCCCCCGGGACAGCTGGGAGACCCAGTACTTC.

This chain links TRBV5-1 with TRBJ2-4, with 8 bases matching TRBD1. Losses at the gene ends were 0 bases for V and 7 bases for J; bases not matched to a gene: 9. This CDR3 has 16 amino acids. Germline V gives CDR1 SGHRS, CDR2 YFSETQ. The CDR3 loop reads CASSLAPAGGRNIQYF. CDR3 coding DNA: TGCGCCAGCAGCTTGGCTCCGGCAGGGGGCAGGAACATTCAGTACTTC.

DNA for the CDR3: TGTGCCAGCAGTGCATACTGGGGAGGCAATCAGCCCCAGCATTTT. Protein: CASSAYWGGNQPQHF. The chain is built from TRBV2 and TRBJ1-5; D is undetermined. CDR1 is SNHLY and CDR2 is FYNNEI in the germline V gene. The CDR3 loop spans 15 amino acids. The ends were cut back, 4 bases at V and 2 bases at J, with 12 bases in the middle. Full variable domain (remainder filled in from reference TRBV2 and TRBJ1-5): EPEVTQTPSHQVTQMGQEVILRCVPISNHLYFYWYRQILGQKVEFLVSFYNNEISEKSEIFDDQFSVERPDGSNFTLKIRSTKLEDSAMYFCASSAYWGGNQPQHFGDGTRLSIL.

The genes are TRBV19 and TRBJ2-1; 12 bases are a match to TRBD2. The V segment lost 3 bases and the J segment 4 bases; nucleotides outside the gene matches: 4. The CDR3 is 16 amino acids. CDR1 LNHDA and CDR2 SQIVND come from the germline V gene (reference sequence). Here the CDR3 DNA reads TGTGCCAGTAGTATTTTTCTAGCGGGGGGGTACAATGAGCAGTTCTTC. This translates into CASSIFLAGGYNEQFF.

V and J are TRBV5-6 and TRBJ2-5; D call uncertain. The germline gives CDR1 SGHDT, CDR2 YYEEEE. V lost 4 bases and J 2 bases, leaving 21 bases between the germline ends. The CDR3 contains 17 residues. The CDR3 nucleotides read TGTGCCAGCAGCGCCCCTTCGGCCCGAGTCGGGCAAGAGACCCAGTACTTC. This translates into CASSAPSARVGQETQYF.

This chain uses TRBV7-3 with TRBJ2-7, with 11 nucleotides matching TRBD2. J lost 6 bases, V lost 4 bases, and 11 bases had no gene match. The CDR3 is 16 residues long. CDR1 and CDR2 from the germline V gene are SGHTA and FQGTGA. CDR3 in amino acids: CASSSIPSGGPTEQYV. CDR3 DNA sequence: TGTGCCAGCAGCTCAATCCCTAGCGGGGGGCCAACCGAGCAGTACGTC.

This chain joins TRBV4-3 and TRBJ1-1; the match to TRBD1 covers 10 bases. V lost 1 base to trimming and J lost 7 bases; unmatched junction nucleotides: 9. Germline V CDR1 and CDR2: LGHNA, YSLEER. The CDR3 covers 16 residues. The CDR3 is CASSQAPSGTGDEAFF. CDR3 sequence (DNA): TGCGCCAGCAGCCAAGCGCCTTCCGGGACAGGGGATGAAGCTTTCTTT.

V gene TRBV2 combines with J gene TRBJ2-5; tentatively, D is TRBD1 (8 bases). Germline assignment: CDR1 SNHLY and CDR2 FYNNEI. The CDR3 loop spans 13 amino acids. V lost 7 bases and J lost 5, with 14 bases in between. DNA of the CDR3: TGTGCCAGCAACGGACAGGGAGGGGAGACCCAGTACTTC. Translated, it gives CASNGQGGETQYF.

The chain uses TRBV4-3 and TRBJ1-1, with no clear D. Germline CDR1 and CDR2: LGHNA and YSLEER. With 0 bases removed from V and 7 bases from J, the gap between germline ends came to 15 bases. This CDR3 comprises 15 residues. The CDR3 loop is CASSQETTARLEAFF. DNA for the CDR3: TGCGCCAGCAGCCAAGAAACGACCGCGAGACTTGAAGCTTTCTTT.

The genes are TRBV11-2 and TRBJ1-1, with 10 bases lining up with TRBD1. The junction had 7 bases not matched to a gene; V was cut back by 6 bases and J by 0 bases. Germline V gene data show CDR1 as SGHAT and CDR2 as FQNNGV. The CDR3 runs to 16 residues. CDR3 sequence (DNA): TGTGCCAGCAGGTGGGACAGGGGCGCAATGAACACTGAAGCTTTCTTT. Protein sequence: CASRWDRGAMNTEAFF.

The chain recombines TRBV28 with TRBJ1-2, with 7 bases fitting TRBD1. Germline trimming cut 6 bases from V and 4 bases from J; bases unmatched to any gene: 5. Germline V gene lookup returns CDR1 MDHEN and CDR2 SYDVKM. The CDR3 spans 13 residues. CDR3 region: CASSPGQLYGYTF. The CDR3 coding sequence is TGTGCCAGCAGCCCGGGACAGCTCTATGGCTACACCTTC.

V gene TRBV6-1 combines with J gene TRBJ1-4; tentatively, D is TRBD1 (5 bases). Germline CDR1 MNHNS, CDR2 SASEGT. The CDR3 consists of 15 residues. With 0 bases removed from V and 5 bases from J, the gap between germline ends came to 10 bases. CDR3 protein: CASSEAPGQNEKLFF. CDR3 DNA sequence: TGTGCCAGCAGTGAAGCCCCAGGGCAAAATGAAAAACTGTTTTTT.

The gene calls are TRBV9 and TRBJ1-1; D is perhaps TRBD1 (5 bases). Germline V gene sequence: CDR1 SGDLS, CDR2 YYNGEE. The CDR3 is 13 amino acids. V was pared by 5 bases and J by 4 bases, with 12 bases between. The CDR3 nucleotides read TGTGCCAGCAGTAGGGGAGGGGCCACTGAAGCTTTCTTT. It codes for CASSRGGATEAFF.

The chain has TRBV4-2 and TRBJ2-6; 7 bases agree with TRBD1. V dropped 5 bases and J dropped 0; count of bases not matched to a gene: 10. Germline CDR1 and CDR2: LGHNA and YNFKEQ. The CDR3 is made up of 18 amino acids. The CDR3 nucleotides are TGTGCCAGCAGCAACCAACAGGGGTTCTCCTCTGGGGCCAACGTCCTGACTTTC. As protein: CASSNQQGFSSGANVLTF.

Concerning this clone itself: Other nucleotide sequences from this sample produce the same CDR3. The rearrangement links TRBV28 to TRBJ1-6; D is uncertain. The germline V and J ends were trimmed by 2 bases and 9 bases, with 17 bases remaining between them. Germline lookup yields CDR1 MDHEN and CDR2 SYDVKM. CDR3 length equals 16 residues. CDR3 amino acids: CASSLNSPLISSPLHF. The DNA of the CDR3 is TGTGCCAGCAGTTTAAACAGTCCCTTGATAAGTTCACCCCTCCACTTT. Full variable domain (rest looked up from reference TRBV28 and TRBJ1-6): DVKVTQSSRYLVKRTGEKVFLECVQDMDHENMFWYRQDPGLGLRLIYFSYDVKMKEKGDIPEGYSVSREKKERFSLILESASTNQTSMYLCASSLNSPLISSPLHFGNGTRLTVT.

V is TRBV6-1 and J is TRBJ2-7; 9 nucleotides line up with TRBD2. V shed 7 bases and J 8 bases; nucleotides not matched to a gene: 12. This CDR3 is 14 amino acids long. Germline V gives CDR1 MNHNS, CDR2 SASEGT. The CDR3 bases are TGTGCCAGCATTTCGACTAGCGGAGCCTCTAAGCAGTACGTC. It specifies CASISTSGASKQYV.

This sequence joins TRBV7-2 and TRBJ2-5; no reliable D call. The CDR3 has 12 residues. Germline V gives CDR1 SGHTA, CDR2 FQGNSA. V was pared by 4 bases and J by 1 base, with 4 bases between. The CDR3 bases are TGTGCCAGCAGCTGGAGCCAAGAGACCCAGTACTTC. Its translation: CASSWSQETQYF.